Shown below are 20 T cell receptor beta chains from a single sample sequenced in a study of blood T cell repertoires in COVID-19. Assay used: immunoSEQ multiplex PCR; TCRdb lists only in-frame clones, some missing. The sample lists around 380,000 clones; approximately 77% were seen once. The specimen sequenced was peripheral blood. These receptors came from a human donor with acute or convalescent COVID-19. The donor label of this sample is uncertain.

For the CDR3, the DNA is TGTGTCAGAAGCTCACTCTTGGGGGACAGGGCTTACACCGGGGAGCTGTTTTTT. This sequence encodes CVRSSLLGDRAYTGELFF. V is TRBV7-5 and J is TRBJ2-2; TRBD1 is the table's D call, not checked against the DNA. TRBV7-5 is listed as a pseudogene. The CDR3 sequence is 18 residues long.

This clone was observed a few times. The rearrangement uses TRBV28 and TRBJ2-6; 8 bases agree with TRBD1. The CDR3 extends over 18 amino acids. Trimming took 1 base from V and 3 from J; bases not matched to a gene: 8. The germline V gene encodes CDR1 MDHEN and CDR2 SYDVKM. The DNA for the CDR3 is TGTGCCAGCAGTTTATTCCAGGACAGGGCTGATGGGGCCAACGTCCTGACTTTC. Translation gives CASSLFQDRADGANVLTF.

The count of this clone is one. The chain is built from TRBV19 and TRBJ1-1; no firm D call. Germline V gives CDR1 LNHDA, CDR2 SQIVND (reference sequence). The CDR3 spans 13 residues. V was pared by 3 bases and J by 8 bases, with 13 bases between. For the CDR3, the DNA is TGTGCCAGTAGTATCGCGGCGGCGGGAGAAGCTTTCTTT. Amino acids: CASSIAAAGEAFF.

The V and J genes are TRBV7-2 and TRBJ1-6, with TRBD1 as a possible D gene (5 bases). The CDR3 covers 13 residues. The germline V gene has CDR1 SGHTA and CDR2 FQGNSA. V lost 3 bases, J lost 8 bases, and 8 bases lay in between. The CDR3 nucleotides read TGTGCCAGCAGCTTCAAGACAGATTCACCCCTCCACTTT. This codes for CASSFKTDSPLHF.

The chain links TRBV27 to TRBJ2-7, with D perhaps matching TRBD1 (6 bases). The V end lost 5 bases, the J end lost 0 bases, and 14 bases lay between the germline ends. CDR3 length equals 15 residues. Germline V gives CDR1 MNHEY, CDR2 SMNVEV (reference sequence). The CDR3 is CASSVVTGSSYEQYF. DNA for the CDR3: TGTGCCAGCAGTGTCGTAACAGGGAGCTCCTACGAGCAGTACTTC.

This chain connects TRBV7-8 to TRBJ2-1, with TRBD2 matching over 12 bases. The CDR3 is 16 amino acids. CDR1 SGHVS and CDR2 FQNEAQ come from the germline V gene. V lost 5 bases to trimming and J lost 4 bases; unmatched junction nucleotides: 6. In DNA form, the CDR3 reads TGTGCCAGCAGCCCCCAGACTAGCGGGAGATACAATGAGCAGTTCTTC. Translation gives CASSPQTSGRYNEQFF.

The chain employs TRBV19 and TRBJ1-2; unclear D gene. The CDR3 spans 12 residues. The germline V and J ends were trimmed by 3 bases and 4 bases, with 6 bases remaining between them. Germline values: CDR1 LNHDA, CDR2 SQIVND (reference sequence). CDR3: CASSIIPYGYTF. CDR3 nucleotides: TGTGCCAGTAGTATCATTCCCTATGGCTACACCTTC.

The chain employs TRBV11-2 and TRBJ1-6, with D tentatively TRBD1 (6 bases). The germline V and J ends were trimmed by 1 base and 6 bases, with 10 bases remaining between them. The CDR3 extends over 15 amino acids. Germline V CDR1 and CDR2: SGHAT, FQNNGV. The CDR3: CASSLASGANSPLHF. In DNA form, the CDR3 reads TGTGCCAGCAGCTTAGCGTCAGGGGCTAATTCACCCCTCCACTTT.

The rearrangement joins TRBV30 to TRBJ1-3; 8 bases match TRBD1. The CDR3 loop spans 15 amino acids. The V and J ends lost 2 bases and 2 bases, in that order; junction bases with no gene match: 5. Per germline, CDR1 GTSNPN and CDR2 SVGIG (reference sequence). The CDR3 is CAWSRQGLTGNTIYF. CDR3 DNA sequence: TGTGCCTGGAGTCGACAGGGGTTAACTGGAAACACCATATATTTT.

The J gene is TRBJ1-1, the V gene TRBV6-1, with D perhaps TRBD1 (6 bases). Trimming pared 1 base from V and 13 bases from J, leaving 19 bases between. CDR1 and CDR2 (germline): MNHNS, SASEGT. The CDR3 loop spans 14 amino acids. This CDR3 is CASSEGTGTVLGFF. The DNA of the CDR3 is TGTGCCAGCAGTGAAGGAACAGGGACGGTTTTGGGTTTCTTT.

The V and J genes are TRBV2 and TRBJ2-7, with D possibly being TRBD1 (6 bases). With 6 bases removed from V and 0 bases from J, the gap between germline ends came to 24 bases. The CDR3 is 18 residues long. Looked up from germline, CDR1 is SNHLY and CDR2 is FYNNEI. This CDR3 reads CASSAYLLTGRDSYEQYF. CDR3 sequence (DNA): TGTGCCAGCAGCGCCTACCTCCTCACAGGGAGAGACTCCTACGAGCAGTACTTC.

The chain carries TRBV30 and TRBJ1-6; a possible D gene is TRBD1 (5 bases). V was trimmed by 1 base and J by 9 bases, leaving 13 bases between them. Germline CDR1 and CDR2: GTSNPN and SVGIG (reference sequence). The CDR3 is made up of 14 amino acids. Written as DNA, the CDR3 is TGTGCCTGGAGTGGTAAGGGGAGGGGTTCACCCCTCCACTTT. It yields the protein CAWSGKGRGSPLHF.

The chain combines TRBV10-3 with TRBJ1-2, with D tentatively TRBD1 (6 bases). Trimming shortened V by 4 bases and J by 3 bases, and 15 bases separated the two germline ends. In germline, CDR1 is ENHRY, CDR2 SYGVKD. This CDR3 is 15 amino acids long. CDR3 loop: CAISGWTESDYGYTF. The CDR3 DNA sequence: TGTGCCATCAGTGGATGGACAGAGTCGGACTATGGCTACACCTTC.

The chain is built from TRBV12-3 or TRBV12-4 and TRBJ1-2; D remains ambiguous. CDR3 length: 13 residues. V was clipped by 3 bases and J by 3 bases, with 8 bases between them. Written as DNA, the CDR3 is TGTGCCAGCAGTTTCTGGGCTGACTATGGCTACACCTTC. Protein product: CASSFWADYGYTF.

V and J are TRBV7-9 and TRBJ2-2; 9 nucleotides match TRBD2. This CDR3 region has 16 residues. The germline V gene has CDR1 SEHNR and CDR2 FQNEAQ (reference sequence). The junction had 5 bases not matched to a gene; V was cut back by 3 bases and J by 3 bases. In DNA form, the CDR3 reads TGTGCCAGCAGCTTCCCCAGCGGGAGGCACACCGGGGAGCTGTTTTTT. Translating it yields CASSFPSGRHTGELFF.

In its sample, this clone was seen once. The chain combines TRBV27 with TRBJ1-5; TRBD1 matches at 7 bases. This CDR3 comprises 12 residues. Germline V lookup: CDR1 MNHEY, CDR2 SMNVEV (reference sequence). Trimming cost V 6 bases and J 6 bases; bases outside gene matches: 2. The CDR3 here is CASSQGGQPQHF. Here the CDR3 DNA reads TGTGCCAGCAGCCAGGGGGGTCAGCCCCAGCATTTT.

The V gene is TRBV15, the J gene TRBJ2-5; TRBD1 matches 8 bases. Germline V gene data show CDR1 as LNHNV and CDR2 as YYDKDF (reference sequence). V shed 0 bases and J 5 bases; nucleotides not matched to a gene: 11. The CDR3 is 17 residues long. The CDR3 DNA is TGTGCCACCAGCAGAGAAAGACAGGGGAAGCTTGGGGAGACCCAGTACTTC. This sequence encodes CATSRERQGKLGETQYF. Full variable domain (remainder filled in from reference TRBV15 and TRBJ2-5): DAMVIQNPRYQVTQFGKPVTLSCSQTLNHNVMYWYQQKSSQAPKLLFHYYDKDFNNEADTPDNFQSRRPNTSFCFLDIRSPGLGDTAMYLCATSRERQGKLGETQYFGPGTRLLVL.

The chain is built from TRBV18 and TRBJ2-3, with TRBD2 matching over 12 bases. V shed 2 bases, J shed 2 bases, and the junction held 5 bases outside the gene matches. CDR3 length equals 17 residues. Germline CDR1 KGHSH, CDR2 LQKENI. The DNA of the CDR3 is TGTGCCAGCTCACCAAGAACTAGCGGGGGGCTCACAGATACGCAGTATTTT. Residues: CASSPRTSGGLTDTQYF.

For the CDR3, the DNA is TGTGCCAGCAGCGTACAGGGTGTAGATGGCTACACCTTC. Translated: CASSVQGVDGYTF. The rearrangement uses TRBV9 and TRBJ1-2; weak D call: TRBD1 (5 bases). Germline V gives CDR1 SGDLS, CDR2 YYNGEE. The length of the CDR3 is 13 residues. Trimming removed 1 base at V and 6 bases at J, with 10 bases between. The variable domain in full, completed from reference TRBV9 and TRBJ1-2, reads DSGVTQTPKHLITATGQRVTLRCSPRSGDLSVYWYQQSLDQGLQFLIQYYNGEERAKGNILERFSAQQFPDLHSELNLSSLELGDSALYFCASSVQGVDGYTFGSGTRLTVV.

The chain's CDR3 is CASSEWGGQQDGYTF. The CDR3 DNA follows: TGTGCCAGCAGTGAATGGGGAGGGCAGCAAGATGGCTACACCTTC. This chain joins TRBV6-1 and TRBJ1-2; no firm D call. The V end was cut by 2 bases, the J end by 6 bases, with 16 bases between. Germline loops: CDR1 MNHNS, CDR2 SASEGT. The CDR3 length is 15 residues.